This T cell receptor beta chain emerged from a study of vaccination and CD4 T cells after COVID-19. About the research overall: Stimulation used overlapping spike peptides from SARS-CoV-2, HCoV-NL63, HCoV-OC43 and HCoV-229E.

Treatment indicated: roughly 11-day PBMC culture with coronavirus spike peptide pools or control peptides (ViraFEST assay). This clonotype was seen a few times. The target antigen is unknown. This CDR3 is built from 12 residues. V was clipped by 3 bases and J by 0 bases, with 6 bases between them. The germline gives CDR1 DFQATT, CDR2 SNEGSKA (reference sequence). Researchers used the Oncomine TCR Beta short-read assay to sequence DNA from cultured CD4+ T cells. TCRdb independently ran MiXCR on the PCR reads; one entry per CDR3 protein. The sample records several thousand distinct CDR3 sequences, around 50% being singletons.

The material sequenced was CD4+ T cells from blood, cultured in vitro. The rearrangement links TRBV20-1 to TRBJ2-7; D is unresolved. The TCR was taken from a human donor who had recovered from COVID-19. The CDR3 DNA follows: TGCAGTGCTAGTTCCAGCTCCTACGAGCAGTACTTC. Residues: CSASSSSYEQYF.